A single sample gave rise to the 9 T cell receptor beta chains below, sequenced in a study of read filtering for tumor transcriptome and immune sequencing. From 350 to 500 ng of RNA, a library with molecular barcoded alpha/delta and beta/gamma adaptors was made. TCRdb passed the reads through MiXCR, listing each CDR3 protein once. This sample carries more than 55,000 distinct CDR3 sequences, 20% to 25% of them seen once, and the ten largest clones take about 18%. The material sequenced was a population of CD138-negative cells sorted from bone marrow. The source of these receptors is a donor at least 40 years old with multiple myeloma.

V and J are TRBV25-1 and TRBJ2-5; TRBD1 might be the D (6 bases). The CDR3 consists of 15 residues. Germline CDR1 reads MGHDK; CDR2 reads SYGVNS. Deletions cut 7 bases from V and 4 bases from J, with 19 bases between. The CDR3 here is CASNRVSGDGETQYF. The CDR3 bases are TGTGCCAGCAATCGGGTCTCAGGGGATGGAGAGACCCAGTACTTC.

This clonotype was recorded a few times. The chain links TRBV20-1 to TRBJ1-3; D is undetermined. The CDR3 is 16 amino acids. CDR1 is DFQATT, CDR2 SNEGSKA, per germline (reference sequence). Trimming stripped 1 base from V and 0 bases from J, with 13 bases between. CDR3 DNA sequence: TGCAGTGCTAGAGGTAGTGGCCCGGCCTCTGGAAACACCATATATTTT. It encodes CSARGSGPASGNTIYF.

As concerns this clonotype: This may arise from a read error, as a much more abundant clone is one base away. The genes are TRBV12-3 or TRBV12-4 and TRBJ1-1; the D is unclear. The CDR3 contains 15 residues. The CDR3 reads CASSFYRDANIEAFF. CDR3 in DNA: TGTGCCAGCAGTTTCTACCGGGATGCGAACATTGAAGCTTTCTTT.

This clonotype was seen at least ten times. The V gene is TRBV27, the J gene TRBJ2-2; 13 positions match TRBD2. Germline CDR1 MNHEY, CDR2 SMNVEV (reference sequence). This CDR3 spans 15 amino acids. With 9 bases clipped from V and 6 bases from J, the junction kept 7 bases outside the gene matches. CDR3 nucleotides: TGTGCCAGTTTCCGGACTAGCGGGGGATCCGGGGAGCTGTTTTTT. Amino acids: CASFRTSGGSGELFF.

This clonotype was observed many times. This rearrangement joins TRBV18 to TRBJ2-2; no clear D. The V and J ends lost 3 bases and 0 bases respectively, with 8 bases between them. Germline-derived CDR1 and CDR2 are KGHSH and LQKENI. This CDR3 spans 15 amino acids. DNA for the CDR3: TGTGCCAGCTCACCCAAGAGCGCGAACACCGGGGAGCTGTTTTTT. Translation gives CASSPKSANTGELFF.

Only a few counts were recorded for this clonotype. The chain uses TRBV2 and TRBJ1-2; D uncertain. V was cut by 2 bases and J by 8 bases, with 12 bases left in between. CDR1 is SNHLY, CDR2 FYNNEI, per germline. This CDR3 comprises 13 residues. CDR3 DNA sequence: TGTGCCAGCAGTGAAAGGTTGGCGGCGGGCTACACCTTC. Amino acids: CASSERLAAGYTF.

In its sample, this clonotype was seen once. This could be a read error, since a much larger clone is one nucleotide away. Without the conserved terminal phenylalanine or tryptophan, this CDR3 likely stems from a read error. This sequence joins TRBV28 and TRBJ1-1; no definite D call. The CDR3 extends over 13 amino acids. Looked up from germline, CDR1 is MDHEN and CDR2 is SYDVKM. Trimming shortened V by 3 bases and J by 4 bases, and 9 bases separated the two germline ends. The CDR3 DNA is TGTGCCAGCAGTTTTATTTCGGGCACTGAAGCTTTCTCT. Its protein product is CASSFISGTEAFS.

Comments on this clonotype: A much larger clone differs by one base, so this may be a read error. Here the CDR3 omits its conserved ending phenylalanine or tryptophan, so a read error is the likely source. The chain couples TRBV28 to TRBJ1-2; 9 bases are a match to TRBD1. V lost 5 bases to trimming and J lost 7 bases; unmatched junction nucleotides: 5. Germline CDR1 is MDHEN and CDR2 is SYDVKM. The CDR3 is 13 amino acids. The CDR3 loop is CASSPATGGGYTS. DNA of the CDR3: TGTGCCAGCAGTCCCGCGACAGGGGGTGGCTACACCTCC.

The sample holds many counts of this clonotype. The genes are TRBV29-1 and TRBJ2-1; 11 bases align to TRBD2. Germline-derived CDR1 and CDR2 are SQVTM and ANQGSEA. After removal of 7 bases from V and 6 bases from J, the junction contained 8 bases not matched to a gene. The CDR3 runs 14 residues. The CDR3 DNA sequence: TGCAGCGCTGTGGGACTAGCGGATTCCAATGAGCAGTTCTTC. It encodes CSAVGLADSNEQFF.